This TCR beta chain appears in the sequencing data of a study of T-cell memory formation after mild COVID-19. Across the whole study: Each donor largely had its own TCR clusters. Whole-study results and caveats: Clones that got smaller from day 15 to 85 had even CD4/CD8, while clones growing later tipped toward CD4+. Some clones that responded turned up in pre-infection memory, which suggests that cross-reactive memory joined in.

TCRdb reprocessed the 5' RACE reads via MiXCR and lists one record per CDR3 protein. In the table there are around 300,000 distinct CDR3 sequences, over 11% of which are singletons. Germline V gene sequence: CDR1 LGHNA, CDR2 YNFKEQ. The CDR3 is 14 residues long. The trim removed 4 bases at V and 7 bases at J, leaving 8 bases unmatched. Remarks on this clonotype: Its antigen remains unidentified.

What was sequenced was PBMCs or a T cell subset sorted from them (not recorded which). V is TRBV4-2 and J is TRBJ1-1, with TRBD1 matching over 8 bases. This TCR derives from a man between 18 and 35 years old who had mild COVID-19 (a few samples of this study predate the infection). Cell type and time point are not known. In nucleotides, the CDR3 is TGTGCCAGCAGCCCCGGTGGGACAGGTTTTGAAGCTTTCTTT. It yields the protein CASSPGGTGFEAFF.